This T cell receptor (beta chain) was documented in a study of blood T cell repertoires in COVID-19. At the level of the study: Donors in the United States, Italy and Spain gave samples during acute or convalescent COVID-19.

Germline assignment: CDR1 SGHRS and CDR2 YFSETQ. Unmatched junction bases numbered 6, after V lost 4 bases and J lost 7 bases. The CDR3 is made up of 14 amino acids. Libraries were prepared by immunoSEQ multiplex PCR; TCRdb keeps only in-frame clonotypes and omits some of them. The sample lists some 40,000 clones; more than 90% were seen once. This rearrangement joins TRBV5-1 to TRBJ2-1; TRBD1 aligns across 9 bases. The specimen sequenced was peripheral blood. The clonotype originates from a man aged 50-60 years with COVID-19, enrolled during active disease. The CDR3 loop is CASSVLQGANEQFF. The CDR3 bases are TGCGCCAGCAGCGTACTACAGGGGGCGAATGAGCAGTTCTTC.